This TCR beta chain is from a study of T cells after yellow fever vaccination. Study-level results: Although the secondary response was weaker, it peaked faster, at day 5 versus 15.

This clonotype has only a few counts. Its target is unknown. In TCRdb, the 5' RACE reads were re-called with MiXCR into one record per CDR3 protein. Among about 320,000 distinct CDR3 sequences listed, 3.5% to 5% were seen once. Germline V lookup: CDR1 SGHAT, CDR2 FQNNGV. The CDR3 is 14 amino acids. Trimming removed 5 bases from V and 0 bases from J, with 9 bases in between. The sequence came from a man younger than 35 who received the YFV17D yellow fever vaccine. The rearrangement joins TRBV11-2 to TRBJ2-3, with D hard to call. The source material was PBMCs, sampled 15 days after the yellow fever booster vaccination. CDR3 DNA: TGTGCCAGCAGCATCCTTACTAGCACAGATACGCAGTATTTT. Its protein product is CASSILTSTDTQYF.